Shown below are 30 T cell receptor beta chains from a single sample sequenced in a study of identical twins. TCRdb reprocessed the 5' RACE reads with MiXCR, giving one entry per CDR3 protein. In the table there are 1.5 million to 2 million distinct CDR3 sequences, 25% to 35% of which are singletons. Sequenced input: cord blood. These receptors were obtained from a newborn girl in good health.

Only a few counts were recorded for this clonotype. This chain uses TRBV20-1 with TRBJ2-1, with 8 bases aligning to TRBD2. Looked up from germline, CDR1 is DFQATT and CDR2 is SNEGSKA (reference sequence). This CDR3 comprises 15 residues. The trim removed 7 bases at V and 3 bases at J, leaving 11 bases unmatched. This chain's CDR3 is CSGGSGIWGYNEQFF. The CDR3 DNA reads as TGCAGTGGGGGTAGCGGGATATGGGGCTACAATGAGCAGTTCTTC.

V usage is TRBV28 and J usage is TRBJ1-3, with D unclear. V was pared by 5 bases and J by 7 bases, with 12 bases between. This CDR3 is 13 amino acids long. CDR1 and CDR2 (germline): MDHEN, SYDVKM. CDR3 protein: CASSKILGNTIYF. The CDR3 DNA follows: TGTGCCAGCAGTAAAATCCTCGGGAACACCATATATTTT. Variable domain in full (rest from reference TRBV28 and TRBJ1-3): DVKVTQSSRYLVKRTGEKVFLECVQDMDHENMFWYRQDPGLGLRLIYFSYDVKMKEKGDIPEGYSVSREKKERFSLILESASTNQTSMYLCASSKILGNTIYFGEGSWLTVV.

The V and J genes are TRBV20-1 and TRBJ2-6, with D possibly TRBD1 on 6 matching bases. Per the germline V gene, CDR1 is DFQATT and CDR2 is SNEGSKA (reference sequence). V gave up 5 bases and J gave up 0 bases, with 11 bases separating them. The CDR3 sequence is 15 residues long. The CDR3 coding sequence is TGCAGTGCTGTATGGACAGTCTCTGGGGCCAACGTCCTGACTTTC. The encoded protein is CSAVWTVSGANVLTF.

Concerning this clonotype itself: A single base separates this from a much larger clone, so it may be a read error. CDR3 nucleotide sequence: TGTGCCAGCAGCCAAGTAGCGGGAGGCTCCTACAATGAGCAGTACTTC. This sequence encodes CASSQVAGGSYNEQYF. The chain uses TRBV4-2 and TRBJ2-1, with 10 bases aligning to TRBD2. The better agreement between TRBJ2-7 and the DNA end casts doubt on the J call. CDR3 length equals 16 residues. Per the germline V gene, CDR1 is LGHNA and CDR2 is YNFKEQ.

The chain couples TRBV12-3 or TRBV12-4 to TRBJ1-4; 8 bases match TRBD1. V gave up 2 bases and J gave up 8 bases; unmatched junction bases: 10. The CDR3 has 16 residues. The CDR3 is CASSLREQGAEEKLFF. The CDR3 DNA is TGTGCCAGCAGTTTAAGGGAGCAGGGGGCTGAGGAAAAACTGTTTTTT.

This clonotype was observed a few times. V gene TRBV20-1 combines with J gene TRBJ1-2; TRBD1 matches at 8 bases. The CDR3 runs to 14 residues. J was trimmed by 3 bases and V by 2 bases; bases with no gene match: 5. Germline-derived CDR1 and CDR2 are DFQATT and SNEGSKA (reference sequence). Here the CDR3 reads CSARHTGGDYGYTF. Written as DNA, the CDR3 is TGCAGTGCTAGACATACAGGGGGTGACTATGGCTACACCTTC.

This clonotype was seen more than once but under ten times. The rearrangement links TRBV20-1 to TRBJ1-5; D might be TRBD1 (5 bases). CDR1 is DFQATT, CDR2 SNEGSKA, per germline (reference sequence). This CDR3 spans 14 amino acids. Trimming cost V 5 bases and J 0 bases, with 11 bases left between them. CDR3 protein: CSAGGGYSNQPQHF. The CDR3 DNA reads TGCAGTGCTGGGGGGGGATATAGCAATCAGCCCCAGCATTTT.

This clonotype was detected only a few times. The chain has TRBV5-1 and TRBJ2-1, with D hard to call. This CDR3 is 14 amino acids long. Germline CDR1 and CDR2: SGHRS and YFSETQ. Trimming removed 3 bases from V and 2 bases from J, with 9 bases in between. CDR3 in DNA: TGCGCCAGCAGCTGGGCTAGTCCCTACAATGAGCAGTTCTTC. It translates to CASSWASPYNEQFF. Complete variable domain (other parts from reference TRBV5-1 and TRBJ2-1): KAGVTQTPRYLIKTRGQQVTLSCSPISGHRSVSWYQQTPGQGLQFLFEYFSETQRNKGNFPGRFSGRQFSNSRSEMNVSTLELGDSALYLCASSWASPYNEQFFGPGTRLTVL.

The genes are TRBV20-1 and TRBJ2-1; 12 bases align to TRBD2. The CDR3 has 16 residues. With V trimmed by 4 bases and J by 3 bases, 7 bases remained unmatched. Germline CDR1 and CDR2: DFQATT and SNEGSKA (reference sequence). CDR3 sequence: CSATSGGASFYNEQFF. CDR3 nucleotides: TGCAGTGCTACTAGCGGGGGGGCCAGCTTCTACAATGAGCAGTTCTTC.

The chain employs TRBV18 and TRBJ2-2, with D uncertain. Trimming cost V 2 bases and J 0 bases, with 7 bases left between them. CDR3 size: 15 residues. Germline CDR1 reads KGHSH; CDR2 reads LQKENI. The CDR3, as DNA: TGTGCCAGCTCACCAGTTAATACGAACACCGGGGAGCTGTTTTTT. This translates into CASSPVNTNTGELFF.

With regard to this clonotype: This sequence may be a read error, since a much larger clone differs from it by one base. V and J are TRBV29-1 and TRBJ2-5, with TRBD2 as a possible D gene (6 bases). Germline assignment: CDR1 SQVTM and CDR2 ANQGSEA. The CDR3 runs 15 residues. V was cut by 0 bases and J by 11 bases, with 22 bases left in between. The chain's CDR3 is CSVEDSRGSYNEQYF. The CDR3 DNA follows: TGCAGCGTTGAAGATTCCCGGGGGTCCTACAATGAGCAGTACTTC.

The sample holds a few counts of this clonotype. The CDR3 protein is CASSESRTGECEAFF. For the CDR3, the DNA is TGTGCCAGCAGTGAATCCCGGACAGGGGAATGTGAAGCTTTCTTT. This rearrangement joins TRBV25-1 to TRBJ1-1; TRBD1 matches at 9 bases. Germline V gives CDR1 MGHDK, CDR2 SYGVNS. This CDR3 has 15 amino acids. The V and J ends lost 1 base and 7 bases, in that order; junction bases with no gene match: 7.

This clonotype was counted ten times or more. The chain is built from TRBV12-3 or TRBV12-4 and TRBJ1-2, with no clear D. With 2 bases removed from V and 4 bases from J, the gap between germline ends came to 5 bases. CDR3 size: 12 residues. CDR3 nucleotide sequence: TGTGCCAGCAGTTTATGGACCTATGGCTACACCTTC. As protein: CASSLWTYGYTF.

This clonotype appeared a few times. The V gene is TRBV10-3, the J gene TRBJ2-3; a possible D gene is TRBD1 (5 bases). Trimming left V 0 bases short and J 3 bases short, with 16 bases between. Per the germline V gene, CDR1 is ENHRY and CDR2 is SYGVKD. CDR3 size: 17 residues. Here the CDR3 reads CAISESQGLTSTDTQYF. In DNA form, the CDR3 reads TGTGCCATCAGTGAGTCGCAGGGATTAACTTCAACAGATACGCAGTATTTT.

This clonotype was picked up many times. J is TRBJ1-6 and V is TRBV27; no clear D. The V end lost 9 bases, the J end lost 3 bases, and 15 bases lay between the germline ends. Germline V gene sequence: CDR1 MNHEY, CDR2 SMNVEV (reference sequence). The CDR3 covers 15 residues. CDR3 amino acids: CASRQWQIYNSPLHF. The CDR3, as DNA: TGTGCCAGTAGGCAGTGGCAGATCTATAATTCACCCCTCCACTTT.

In its sample, this clonotype was seen many times. The germline gene is not matched at one end of the junction; a read error may be the cause. The rearrangement links TRBV28 to TRBJ2-7; 8 positions match TRBD1. The CDR3 contains 14 residues. Germline V lookup: CDR1 MDHEN, CDR2 SYDVKM. CDR3 residues: CASSFPGQAYEQYF. The DNA of the CDR3 is TGCGCCAGCAGCTTTCCGGGACAGGCCTACGAGCAGTACTTC.

The rearrangement uses TRBV7-9 and TRBJ1-1; D is undetermined. The CDR3 spans 16 residues. V gave up 3 bases and J gave up 10 bases, with 24 bases separating them. Germline-derived CDR1 and CDR2 are SEHNR and FQNEAQ (reference sequence). The CDR3 DNA follows: TGTGCCAGCAGCTTCCAAGGGCTAGGGAGCCACGGGCGAGCTTTCTTT. Residues: CASSFQGLGSHGRAFF.

The V gene is TRBV3-1, the J gene TRBJ1-2, with D unresolved. The V gene lost 3 bases and the J gene lost 8 bases, with 13 bases spanning the gap. The CDR3 runs to 13 residues. Germline V CDR1 and CDR2: LGHDT, YNNKEL (reference sequence). CDR3 in DNA: TGTGCCAGCAGCCATGGAGGGCTTCTCGGCTACACCTTC. Its translation: CASSHGGLLGYTF.

The table lists this clonotype with many counts. This rearrangement joins TRBV9 to TRBJ2-7; 11 bases line up with TRBD1. Germline-derived CDR1 and CDR2 are SGDLS and YYNGEE. V shed 3 bases and J 3 bases; nucleotides not matched to a gene: 2. The CDR3 has 14 residues. CDR3 nucleotide sequence: TGTGCCAGCAGCGCCGGGACAGGGGGCTACGAGCAGTACTTC. Protein sequence: CASSAGTGGYEQYF.

The V and J genes are TRBV10-3 and TRBJ1-1, with D perhaps matching TRBD1 (6 bases). V was trimmed by 4 bases and J by 3 bases, leaving 12 bases between them. The CDR3 runs 14 residues. Germline lookup yields CDR1 ENHRY and CDR2 SYGVKD. The chain's CDR3 is CAISVGQGHTEAFF. CDR3 coding DNA: TGTGCCATCAGTGTTGGGCAGGGGCACACTGAAGCTTTCTTT.

The CDR3 DNA reads as TGTGCCAGCAGTTTCTTCCCGGGCAAGGTCACTGAAGCTTTCTTT. Translating gives CASSFFPGKVTEAFF. The chain carries TRBV28 and TRBJ1-1, with D hard to call. This CDR3 comprises 15 residues. From germline, CDR1 is MDHEN and CDR2 SYDVKM. V lost 3 bases, J lost 4 bases, and 15 bases lay in between.

The chain links TRBV2 to TRBJ2-5; 8 positions agree with TRBD1. The trim removed 2 bases at V and 1 base at J, leaving 6 bases unmatched. Germline V gene lookup returns CDR1 SNHLY and CDR2 FYNNEI. CDR3 length equals 16 residues. Here the CDR3 DNA reads TGTGCCAGCAGTGAATGGGACAGGCTATCCCAAGAGACCCAGTACTTC. This codes for CASSEWDRLSQETQYF.

The chain recombines TRBV10-3 with TRBJ2-7; possible D gene TRBD1, 6 bases. CDR3 size: 14 residues. The V gene's germline CDR1 is ENHRY and CDR2 SYGVKD. V was trimmed by 3 bases and J by 0 bases, leaving 9 bases between them. The CDR3 nucleotides are TGTGCCATCAGTGACCGGGACATCTCCTACGAGCAGTACTTC. Its protein is CAISDRDISYEQYF.

There are a few counts of this clonotype. V usage is TRBV6-9 and J usage is TRBJ2-5; D unclear. Between the trimmed V and J ends, which lost 7 bases and 4 bases, there was a span of 16 bases. The CDR3 is 14 residues long. Germline V gene sequence: CDR1 MNHGY, CDR2 SVAAGI. For the CDR3, the DNA is TGTGCCAGCATCCACCTCTATCTGCCAGAGACCCAGTACTTC. This gives the protein CASIHLYLPETQYF.

As to this clonotype: A much more abundant neighbour one base away suggests this may be a read error. The rearrangement links TRBV6-5 to TRBJ2-7; 7 positions match TRBD1. The CDR3 is made up of 14 amino acids. Trimming took 2 bases from V and 3 from J; bases not matched to a gene: 4. CDR1 MNHEY and CDR2 SVGAGI come from the germline V gene. This CDR3 reads CASSYADRLYEQYF. The CDR3 DNA reads as TGTGCCAGCAGTTACGCGGACAGGCTCTACGAGCAGTACTTC.

V gene TRBV24-1 combines with J gene TRBJ2-7; the D gene is possibly TRBD2 (6 bases). CDR3 size: 14 residues. V gave up 3 bases and J gave up 7 bases, with 15 bases separating them. Germline V gene data show CDR1 as KGHDR and CDR2 as SFDVKD. The CDR3 loop is CATSDRGRLGEQYF. CDR3 nucleotides: TGTGCCACCAGTGATCGGGGGAGATTGGGAGAGCAGTACTTC.

This clonotype came up many times. The gene calls are TRBV9 and TRBJ2-6; 10 nucleotides align to TRBD2. CDR1 is SGDLS, CDR2 YYNGEE, per germline. This CDR3 comprises 16 residues. V lost 1 base, J lost 3 bases, and 1 base stayed unmatched. CDR3 region: CASSVLAGVGANVLTF. CDR3 sequence (DNA): TGTGCCAGCAGCGTACTAGCGGGAGTTGGGGCCAACGTCCTGACTTTC.

The chain combines TRBV18 with TRBJ1-1; 11 nucleotides align to TRBD1. Per the germline V gene, CDR1 is KGHSH and CDR2 is LQKENI. V shed 3 bases and J 6 bases; nucleotides not matched to a gene: 6. The length of the CDR3 is 15 residues. CDR3 DNA sequence: TGTGCCAGCTCACCCCTCGGACAGGGGGCCTCTGAAGCTTTCTTT. As protein: CASSPLGQGASEAFF.

The gene calls are TRBV2 and TRBJ2-7; 9 bases fit TRBD1. This CDR3 is built from 15 residues. Germline CDR1 SNHLY, CDR2 FYNNEI. The V gene end was trimmed by 5 bases and the J gene end by 4 bases; junction bases not matched to a gene: 9. This CDR3 is CASSSDRGKSYEQYF. As DNA, the CDR3 is TGTGCCAGCAGTTCCGACAGGGGGAAATCTTACGAGCAGTACTTC.

The rearrangement links TRBV9 to TRBJ2-1; 7 positions agree with TRBD2. Germline lookup yields CDR1 SGDLS and CDR2 YYNGEE. This CDR3 comprises 15 residues. V dropped 0 bases and J dropped 4; count of bases not matched to a gene: 4. The DNA of the CDR3 is TGTGCCAGCAGCGTAGAAAGCGGGGTTTACAATGAGCAGTTCTTC. Translation: CASSVESGVYNEQFF.